This is a list of T cell receptor beta chains from one sample in a study of CD8 T cells in Susac syndrome. Via MiXCR, TCRdb re-called the immunoSEQ multiplex PCR reads, giving one row per CDR3 protein. The sample gives about 150,000 distinct CDR3 sequences, approximately 95% of which show up once; 0.15% to 0.2% is in the top ten. Material: CD8+ T cells from PBMCs. The receptors were gathered from a human donor with Susac syndrome. The CDR3 runs from the conserved cysteine through the conserved F or W. Fields, in order: V gene, J gene, D gene, clone size, CDR3 protein, CDR3 DNA. The D gene is left open where the match is weak. Clone size, where shown, is once, few, many, or a class for clones that have expanded.

>TRBV4-1|TRBJ2-5|TRBD1|.
CASSRQTGVETQYF
TGCGCCAGCAGCCGCCAGACAGGGGTTGAGACCCAGTACTTC
>TRBV14|TRBJ2-2|.|.
CASSLWNSGELFF
TGTGCCAGCAGCTTATGGAATTCCGGGGAGCTGTTTTTT
>TRBV2|TRBJ2-7|TRBD2|.
CASSELAGVTYEQYF
TGTGCCAGCAGTGAATTGGCGGGAGTAACCTACGAGCAGTACTTC
>TRBV4-1|TRBJ1-5|.|.
CASSQTGEAQHF
TGCGCCAGCAGCCAAACCGGTGAGGCCCAGCATTTT
>TRBV14|TRBJ2-7|.|.
CASSHAYEQYF
TGTGCCAGCAGCCATGCATACGAGCAGTACTTC
>TRBV10-2|TRBJ2-7|.|.
CASLDRDYSYEQYF
TGCGCCAGCTTGGACAGGGACTACTCCTACGAGCAGTACTTC
>TRBV4-1|TRBJ1-2|.|.
CASSQELGFYGYTF
TGCGCCAGCAGCCAAGAATTGGGGTTCTATGGCTACACCTTC
>TRBV12-3/TRBV12-4|TRBJ2-5|.|once
CASTPIGTVQETQYF
TGTGCCAGCACTCCGATCGGGACCGTACAAGAGACCCAGTACTTC
>TRBV5-4|TRBJ2-7|.|.
CASSLGRGERSSYEQYF
TGTGCCAGCAGCTTGGGCAGGGGCGAGCGGTCCTCCTACGAGCAGTACTTC
>TRBV19|TRBJ1-2|TRBD1|.
CASLPLDRDYGYTF
TGTGCCAGTTTACCGCTGGACAGGGACTATGGCTACACCTTC
>TRBV25-1|TRBJ2-6|.|.
CASTLSGANVLTF
TGTGCCAGCACTTTGTCTGGGGCCAACGTCCTGACTTTC
>TRBV4-1|TRBJ2-1|TRBD2|.
CASSLTSGRWDSYNEQFF
TGCGCCAGCAGCTTGACTAGCGGGAGGTGGGACTCCTACAATGAGCAGTTCTTC
>TRBV7-6|TRBJ2-3|.|.
CASSLGYPARGEDTQYF
TGTGCCAGCAGCTTAGGATATCCAGCTCGGGGTGAAGATACGCAGTATTTT
>TRBV24-1|TRBJ2-2|.|once
CATSDSLPGSINTGELFF
TGTGCCACCAGTGATTCCCTGCCCGGGTCCATTAACACCGGGGAGCTGTTTTTT
>TRBV27|TRBJ2-1|.|.
CASLKPVSDEQFF
TGTGCCAGCCTTAAACCTGTTAGCGATGAGCAGTTCTTC
>TRBV19|TRBJ2-7|.|.
CASSIAGGSYEQYF
TGTGCCAGTAGTATAGCCGGCGGGTCCTACGAGCAGTACTTC
>TRBV2|TRBJ2-1|.|.
CASGPSSYNEQFF
TGTGCCAGCGGTCCGTCCTCCTACAATGAGCAGTTCTTC
>TRBV9|TRBJ2-2|.|.
CASTAGGIPPTGELFF
TGTGCCAGCACCGCTGGCGGGATCCCTCCCACCGGGGAGCTGTTTTTT
>TRBV27|TRBJ2-7|.|.
CASRADRYEQYF
TGTGCCAGCAGGGCCGACCGGTACGAGCAGTACTTC
>TRBV12-3/TRBV12-4|TRBJ2-7|.|.
CASSQAPGVEQYF
TGTGCCAGCAGTCAAGCCCCCGGGGTAGAGCAGTACTTC
>TRBV2|TRBJ2-7|.|.
CASSGHEQYF
TGTGCCAGCTCGGGCCACGAGCAGTACTTC
>TRBV6-5|TRBJ2-7|TRBD1|.
CASRQGQSYEQYF
TGTGCCAGCCGACAGGGCCAATCCTACGAGCAGTACTTC
>TRBV5-1|TRBJ2-3|.|.
CASLPGQDTDTQYF
TGCGCCAGTCTACCGGGACAAGACACAGATACGCAGTATTTT
>TRBV20-1|TRBJ2-7|.|.
CSARDSKGSYEQYF
TGCAGTGCTAGAGACTCCAAAGGGAGCTACGAGCAGTACTTC
>TRBV20-1|TRBJ1-1|.|once
CSASSSNTEAFF
TGCAGTGCTAGCAGTAGTAACACTGAAGCTTTCTTT
>TRBV29-1|TRBJ2-1|.|.
CSPRTVYNEQFF
TGCAGCCCAAGGACAGTCTACAATGAGCAGTTCTTC
>TRBV25-1|TRBJ2-3|.|.
CASSEYFQEVTDTQYF
TGTGCCAGCAGTGAATATTTCCAGGAGGTAACAGATACGCAGTATTTT
>TRBV6-4|TRBJ2-1|TRBD2|.
CASSAGLAGTNEQFF
TGTGCCAGCAGTGCGGGTCTAGCGGGAACCAATGAGCAGTTCTTC
>TRBV11-1|TRBJ2-1|.|.
CASSSGYNEQFF
TGTGCCAGCAGCTCCGGTTACAATGAGCAGTTCTTC
>TRBV21-1|TRBJ1-1|.|.
CASSKRPAPGQGKNTEAFF
TGTGCCAGCAGCAAGCGCCCAGCCCCGGGACAGGGAAAAAACACTGAAGCTTTCTTT
>TRBV4-1|TRBJ2-2|.|once
CASSAEANTGELFF
TGCGCCAGCAGCGCGGAGGCGAACACCGGGGAGCTGTTTTTT
>TRBV2|TRBJ1-2|TRBD1|.
CAIRVWTGFSYGYTF
TGTGCCATCCGAGTCTGGACAGGTTTTAGCTATGGCTACACCTTC
>TRBV15|TRBJ1-5|.|.
CATSRGRGVAQPQHF
TGTGCCACCAGCAGAGGTAGGGGGGTGGCTCAGCCCCAGCATTTT
>TRBV2|TRBJ2-2|.|.
CASFVRGELFF
TGTGCCAGCTTCGTACGCGGGGAGCTGTTTTTT
>TRBV15|TRBJ2-7|TRBD1|.
CATSGDRGYEQYF
TGTGCCACCAGCGGGGACAGGGGCTACGAGCAGTACTTC
>TRBV27|TRBJ2-1|.|.
CASSPGQRRGEQFF
TGTGCCAGCAGCCCGGGACAACGGCGGGGAGAGCAGTTCTTC
>TRBV6-5|TRBJ2-2|.|.
CASSYSGVNTGELFF
TGTGCCAGCAGTTACTCTGGGGTTAACACCGGGGAGCTGTTTTTT
>TRBV4-1|TRBJ2-7|TRBD1|.
CASSQVVTGGYEQYF
TGCGCCAGCAGCCAAGTTGTAACAGGGGGCTACGAGCAGTACTTC
>TRBV7-6|TRBJ2-7|TRBD2|.
CASSLTSGGSYEQYF
TGTGCCAGCAGCTTAACTAGCGGGGGCTCCTACGAGCAGTACTTC
>TRBV4-1|TRBJ2-7|.|.
CASSQGAGEQYF
TGCGCCAGCAGCCAAGGGGCGGGTGAGCAGTACTTC